This entry describes one T cell receptor beta chain. This entry belongs to a study of blood T cell repertoires in COVID-19. On the study more broadly: T cells, B-cell-depleted T cells, or PBMCs supplied cDNA or gDNA.

Authors' data handling: Amplification of reference gene primers was used by the study to estimate nucleated cell counts. Sequenced by immunoSEQ multiplex PCR; TCRdb stores in-frame clones only, minus some. That table is the source of V, J and clone size, and D and trimming were worked out from the DNA. The sample records approximately 330,000 clones, over 80% being singletons. The CDR3 length is 13 residues. The germline CDR1 and CDR2 sequences are MNHEY and SVGAGI. V was shortened by 0 bases and J by 4 bases, with 4 bases between the two germline ends. The chain has TRBV6-5 and TRBJ1-3; D call uncertain. The TCR was taken from a man aged 30 to 39 with COVID-19, enrolled during active disease. Sequencing used peripheral blood. The CDR3 here is CASSYSEGNTIYF. The CDR3 nucleotides are TGTGCCAGCAGTTACTCCGAGGGAAACACCATATATTTT.